This T cell receptor (beta chain) was recovered during a study of blood T cell repertoires in COVID-19. Study-wide context: Sites in the United States, Italy and Spain provided acute and convalescent COVID-19 samples.

Original methodology: Estimates of nucleated cell counts were drawn from the amplification of reference gene primers. Sequenced by immunoSEQ multiplex PCR; TCRdb stores in-frame clones only, minus some. The V and J calls and clone size come from that table; D and trimming were worked out from the DNA. The sample contains some 120,000 clones, over 85% of which appear only once. This CDR3 region has 14 residues. In germline, CDR1 is SQVTM, CDR2 ANQGSEA. The V gene lost 1 base and the J gene lost 4 bases, with 13 bases spanning the gap. This clone showed up just once. This clonotype was sampled from a man aged 50-59 years with active COVID-19. The chain uses TRBV29-1 and TRBJ2-5; tentative D call: TRBD1 (5 bases). The sequenced sample consisted of peripheral blood. The CDR3 region is CSVEVSGAGETQYF. DNA for the CDR3: TGCAGCGTTGAAGTAAGTGGGGCTGGAGAGACCCAGTACTTC. Full variable domain (outside the CDR3, taken from reference TRBV29-1 and TRBJ2-5): SAVISQKPSRDICQRGTSLTIQCQVDSQVTMMFWYRQQPGQSLTLIATANQGSEATYESGFVIDKFPISRPNLTFSTLTVSNMSPEDSSIYLCSVEVSGAGETQYFGPGTRLLVL.